The 17 T cell receptor beta chains presented below share a single source sample, sequenced in a study of vaccination and CD4 T cells after COVID-19. TCRdb reprocessed the PCR reads with MiXCR, giving one entry per CDR3 protein. This sample has some 21,000 distinct CDR3 sequences, with more than 45% found just once. Sequencing used CD4+ T cells from blood, obtained before SARS-CoV-2 vaccination. The receptors here all came from a human donor who had recovered from COVID-19.

V usage is TRBV24-1 and J usage is TRBJ2-1; D is possibly TRBD2 (5 bases). Trimming shortened V by 4 bases and J by 0 bases, and 15 bases separated the two germline ends. Germline loops: CDR1 KGHDR, CDR2 SFDVKD. There are 17 residues in the CDR3. This CDR3 reads CATSDSTPTSSYNEQFF. CDR3 coding DNA: TGTGCCACCAGTGACTCGACTCCTACTAGCTCCTACAATGAGCAGTTCTTC.

The rearrangement links TRBV7-9 to TRBJ2-1, with D maybe TRBD2 (7 bases). This CDR3 has 15 residues. CDR1 is SEHNR, CDR2 FQNEAQ, per germline (reference sequence). V lost 5 bases to trimming and J lost 3 bases, with 14 bases between them. The CDR3 DNA is TGTGCCAGCAGCCGAGGGGGGGCTGGCTACAATGAGCAGTTCTTC. Translated: CASSRGGAGYNEQFF.

This clonotype was seen more than once but under ten times. The genes are TRBV11-2 and TRBJ2-3; D remains ambiguous. Trimming pared 4 bases from V and 1 base from J, leaving 3 bases between. This CDR3 region has 12 residues. Germline CDR1 and CDR2: SGHAT and FQNNGV. CDR3 region: CASSSRTDTQYF. CDR3 coding DNA: TGTGCCAGCAGCTCCCGCACAGATACGCAGTATTTT.

The chain couples TRBV20-1 to TRBJ2-3, with D tentatively TRBD2 (6 bases). The CDR3 length is 15 residues. Germline V lookup: CDR1 DFQATT, CDR2 SNEGSKA (reference sequence). Trimming left V 4 bases short and J 1 base short, with 15 bases between. CDR3 sequence reads: CSAKRLGGGTDTQYF. The CDR3 DNA is TGCAGTGCTAAGAGACTAGGAGGAGGCACAGATACGCAGTATTTT.

The table lists this clonotype with a count of one. The chain is built from TRBV28 and TRBJ1-5; D possibly corresponds to TRBD1 (6 bases). The CDR3 length is 13 residues. Looked up from germline, CDR1 is MDHEN and CDR2 is SYDVKM. Between the trimmed V and J ends, which lost 6 bases and 3 bases, there was a span of 9 bases. In nucleotides, the CDR3 is TGTGCCAGCAGCGGACAGTCCAATCAGCCCCAGCATTTT. Encoded protein: CASSGQSNQPQHF.

The chain couples TRBV5-4 to TRBJ2-7, with a weak D call TRBD2 (6 bases). Per the germline V gene, CDR1 is SGHNT and CDR2 is YYREEE (reference sequence). V was trimmed by 1 base and J by 2 bases, leaving 7 bases between them. The CDR3 covers 13 residues. The CDR3 DNA sequence: TGTGCCAGCAGCTTGACGGGAGCCTACGAGCAGTACTTC. Translation: CASSLTGAYEQYF.

A remark on this clonotype: At one end the junction does not follow the germline gene, possibly because of a read error. V is TRBV4-2 and J is TRBJ2-7; no definite D call. This CDR3 has 14 residues. Germline loops: CDR1 LGHNA, CDR2 YNFKEQ. In DNA, the CDR3 is TGTGCCAGCAGCCAAGAAGGCGTCTCCCACGAGCAGTACTTC. Protein: CASSQEGVSHEQYF.

The rearrangement uses TRBV25-1 and TRBJ1-1; weak D call: TRBD1 (6 bases). V was shortened by 8 bases and J by 4 bases, with 11 bases between the two germline ends. The CDR3 consists of 12 residues. Germline lookup yields CDR1 MGHDK and CDR2 SYGVNS. The CDR3 sequence is CASSRGSTEAFF. Here the CDR3 DNA reads TGTGCCAGCTCCAGGGGTAGCACTGAAGCTTTCTTT.

V usage is TRBV20-1 and J usage is TRBJ2-1; D unresolved. Trimming took off 2 bases at V and 4 bases at J, with 15 bases between the two ends. There are 15 residues in the CDR3. Germline V CDR1 and CDR2: DFQATT, SNEGSKA (reference sequence). The CDR3 nucleotides are TGCAGTGCTAGAATGGGGAAGAGTATTTACAATGAGCAGTTCTTC. This sequence encodes CSARMGKSIYNEQFF.

The chain carries TRBV20-1 and TRBJ2-1; TRBD2 agrees at 7 bases. This CDR3 is built from 16 residues. The V gene end was trimmed by 0 bases and the J gene end by 2 bases; junction bases not matched to a gene: 7. Germline lookup yields CDR1 DFQATT and CDR2 SNEGSKA (reference sequence). CDR3 in DNA: TGCAGTGCTAGAGAACGCACTAGCGTAACCTACAATGAGCAGTTCTTC. Translated, it gives CSARERTSVTYNEQFF.

The rearrangement joins TRBV6-1 to TRBJ1-5; 7 bases fit TRBD1. The CDR3 is made up of 16 amino acids. Looked up from germline, CDR1 is MNHNS and CDR2 is SASEGT. V gave up 6 bases and J gave up 6 bases; unmatched junction bases: 14. CDR3 sequence reads: CASRAQGSAASQPQHF. The CDR3 bases are TGTGCCAGCAGAGCACAGGGGTCCGCAGCCAGTCAGCCCCAGCATTTT.

The gene calls are TRBV12-3 or TRBV12-4 and TRBJ2-5, with D perhaps matching TRBD2 (5 bases). Trimming took 5 bases from V and 5 from J, leaving 12 bases between them. CDR3 length equals 13 residues. The CDR3 reads CASSGRGGETQYF. The CDR3 bases are TGTGCCAGCAGTGGGCGAGGAGGCGAGACCCAGTACTTC.

The V call is TRBV6-1, the J call TRBJ2-7; D gene unclear. Germline lookup yields CDR1 MNHNS and CDR2 SASEGT. Deletions cut 2 bases from V and 4 bases from J, with 12 bases between. The CDR3 has 14 amino acids. CDR3 sequence: CASSESVGQYEQYF. CDR3 bases: TGTGCCAGCAGTGAATCAGTGGGCCAGTACGAGCAGTACTTC.

This rearrangement joins TRBV7-3 to TRBJ2-7; D gene unclear. Per germline, CDR1 SGHTA and CDR2 FQGTGA. This CDR3 is built from 15 residues. The ends were cut back, 2 bases at V and 2 bases at J, with 13 bases in the middle. CDR3 loop: CASSLGRVETYEQYF. The CDR3 nucleotides are TGTGCCAGCAGCTTAGGACGCGTCGAGACCTACGAGCAGTACTTC.

The chain recombines TRBV7-9 with TRBJ2-1, with 11 nucleotides matching TRBD2. Germline CDR1 is SEHNR and CDR2 is FQNEAQ (reference sequence). V gave up 1 base and J gave up 9 bases; unmatched junction bases: 11. The CDR3 covers 17 residues. As DNA, the CDR3 is TGTGCCAGCAGCTTAGGGGATCTAGCGGGAGGATGGGGTGAGCAGTTCTTC. As protein: CASSLGDLAGGWGEQFF.

The chain couples TRBV4-2 to TRBJ2-2; D possibly uses TRBD1 or TRBD2 (5 bases each). CDR1 is LGHNA and CDR2 is YNFKEQ in the germline V gene. V was cut by 4 bases and J by 7 bases, with 10 bases left in between. This CDR3 is built from 13 residues. Written as DNA, the CDR3 is TGTGCCAGCAGCCCAGGGACCAGCGGGGAGCTGTTTTTT. Translating it yields CASSPGTSGELFF.

The chain carries TRBV6-4 and TRBJ1-2; tentative D call: TRBD1 (6 bases). The CDR3 is 16 amino acids. Trimming took 3 bases from V and 4 from J, leaving 18 bases between them. In germline, CDR1 is MRHNA, CDR2 SNTAGT. CDR3 in amino acids: CASSETWARGTYGYTF. Written as DNA, the CDR3 is TGTGCCAGCAGTGAAACGTGGGCCAGGGGTACCTATGGCTACACCTTC.